The present entry profiles one T cell receptor beta chain with its context. The target antigen is unknown. Adult Caucasians living in Nashville, Tennessee made up all of the donors. The V end lost 3 bases, the J end lost 7 bases, and 16 bases lay between the germline ends. From germline, CDR1 is SGHTA and CDR2 FQGTGA. This CDR3 spans 15 amino acids. The record originates from a study of shared clonotypes between healthy human individuals. Each cell subset's genomic DNA was divided evenly among several immunoSEQ plates. Generated by immunoSEQ multiplex PCR, the TCRdb table keeps only in-frame clones and is missing some. The data contain some 2,000,000 clones, under 97% of them singletons. General study points: Larger estimated richness was generally recorded for naive subsets relative to memory subsets.

This TCR derives from a man younger than 30 in good health. The V and J genes are TRBV7-3 and TRBJ2-1; a possible D gene is TRBD1 (5 bases). Material for sequencing was naive CD4+ T cells sorted from blood. This sample's subset: CD45RA+ positively selected. The CDR3 region is CASSLTAAGKNEQFF. The CDR3, as DNA: TGTGCCAGCAGCTTGACGGCGGCAGGGAAAAATGAGCAGTTCTTC.